The 25 T cell receptor beta chains in this list originate from one sample, sequenced in a study of Ad26.COV2.S vaccination and SARS-CoV-2 variants. Treatment: around 19 received Ad26.COV2.S at low or high dose, single or two shots; 5 received placebo; per-sample allocation not given. Collection of samples fell on day 63 after the first vaccine or placebo injection. Produced via immunoSEQ multiplex PCR; TCRdb's table is partial and in-frame only. The data show around 300,000 clones, with roughly 90% seen just once and roughly 5% held by the top ten. The material was peripheral blood, obtained in a trial of Ad26.COV2.S vaccine versus placebo. The receptors here all came from a person between 18 and 65 years old who received the Ad26.COV2.S COVID-19 vaccine or a placebo.

The J gene is TRBJ2-2, the V gene TRBV3-1 (or the pseudogene TRBV3-2); 9 nucleotides align to TRBD2. Looked up from germline, CDR1 is LGHDT and CDR2 is YNNKEL (reference sequence). The V and J ends lost 4 bases and 1 base, in that order; junction bases with no gene match: 4. CDR3 length equals 16 residues. CDR3 loop: CASSPGLALNTGELFF. For the CDR3, the DNA is TGTGCCAGCAGCCCGGGACTAGCCCTGAACACCGGGGAGCTGTTTTTT.

As DNA, the CDR3 is TGTGCCAGCAGCTTAACAGGGGGCGCCGGTTACGAGCAGTACTTC. This codes for CASSLTGGAGYEQYF. The chain is built from TRBV7-3 and TRBJ2-7; TRBD1 matches 7 bases. The V gene end was trimmed by 0 bases and the J gene end by 4 bases; junction bases not matched to a gene: 6. The CDR3 sequence is 15 residues long. Germline CDR1 reads SGHTA; CDR2 reads FQGTGA.

The genes are TRBV7-2 and TRBJ1-5; D is unresolved. Germline V gene lookup returns CDR1 SGHTA and CDR2 FQGNSA. The CDR3 is made up of 13 amino acids. Trimming stripped 2 bases from V and 4 bases from J, with 6 bases between. CDR3 DNA: TGTGCCAGCAGCTTATCAGCAAATCAGCCCCAGCATTTT. It translates to CASSLSANQPQHF.

The chain employs TRBV5-1 and TRBJ2-5; D may correspond to TRBD1 or TRBD2 (7 bases each). The V gene lost 2 bases and the J gene lost 4 bases, with 15 bases spanning the gap. From germline, CDR1 is SGHRS and CDR2 YFSETQ. CDR3 length: 15 residues. CDR3 sequence reads: CASSFAGEGAETQYF. The CDR3 region has the DNA TGCGCCAGCAGCTTCGCGGGAGAGGGGGCAGAGACCCAGTACTTC.

This chain uses TRBV30 with TRBJ2-2; D perhaps matches TRBD1 (5 bases). Trimming left V 4 bases short and J 0 bases short, with 18 bases between. The CDR3 sequence is 17 residues long. Germline V gives CDR1 GTSNPN, CDR2 SVGIG (reference sequence). CDR3 DNA: TGTGCCTGGACCGGAACAGGTTTACTTTCGAACACCGGGGAGCTGTTTTTT. It codes for CAWTGTGLLSNTGELFF.

The chain couples TRBV18 to TRBJ1-4, with 8 nucleotides matching TRBD1. The CDR3 sequence is 15 residues long. Germline values: CDR1 KGHSH, CDR2 LQKENI. Losses at the gene ends were 6 bases for V and 5 bases for J; bases not matched to a gene: 8. CDR3 sequence: CASSVDRGQNEKLFF. The DNA for the CDR3 is TGTGCCAGCTCGGTTGACAGGGGTCAAAATGAAAAACTGTTTTTT.

The gene calls are TRBV6-1 and TRBJ1-1; 11 nucleotides line up with TRBD1. V dropped 3 bases and J dropped 6; count of bases not matched to a gene: 3. Germline assignment: CDR1 MNHNS and CDR2 SASEGT. This CDR3 is built from 14 residues. The CDR3 loop is CASSEDRGPAEAFF. Here the CDR3 DNA reads TGTGCCAGCAGTGAGGACAGGGGGCCAGCTGAAGCTTTCTTT.

The chain couples TRBV5-4 to TRBJ2-3, with D tentatively TRBD1 or TRBD2 (5 bases each). The CDR3 totals 14 residues. Germline V gene sequence: CDR1 SGHNT, CDR2 YYREEE (reference sequence). V lost 1 base and J lost 3, with 9 bases in between. The chain's CDR3 is CASSLRGETDTQYF. The CDR3 DNA is TGTGCCAGCAGCTTGCGAGGGGAAACAGATACGCAGTATTTT.

This sequence joins TRBV5-6 and TRBJ2-3, with D maybe TRBD1 (6 bases). Germline lookup yields CDR1 SGHDT and CDR2 YYEEEE. The ends were cut back, 1 base at V and 1 base at J, with 10 bases in the middle. The CDR3 totals 15 residues. CDR3 loop: CASSLRAGGTDTQYF. DNA of the CDR3: TGTGCCAGCAGCTTGAGGGCAGGGGGCACAGATACGCAGTATTTT.

The chain couples TRBV7-8 to TRBJ1-1; no clear D gene. The CDR3 extends over 17 amino acids. Trimming stripped 3 bases from V and 0 bases from J, with 17 bases between. Germline V gene lookup returns CDR1 SGHVS and CDR2 FQNEAQ. The CDR3 bases are TGTGCCAGCAGCTTTTTAGTATTTGGGGAGATGAACACTGAAGCTTTCTTT. It translates to CASSFLVFGEMNTEAFF.

The V and J genes are TRBV7-2 and TRBJ1-2; D perhaps matches TRBD1 (5 bases). Germline CDR1 and CDR2: SGHTA and FQGNSA. The CDR3 length is 17 residues. V lost 1 base to trimming and J lost 4 bases, with 19 bases between them. CDR3 DNA sequence: TGTGCCAGCAGCTTAGTTCCTCGGGACCGCCCGATCTATGGCTACACCTTC. As protein: CASSLVPRDRPIYGYTF.

Written as DNA, the CDR3 is TGTGCCAGCAGTGAAGAACTTGAAGAGACCCAGTACTTC. Its protein is CASSEELEETQYF. The gene calls are TRBV2 and TRBJ2-5, with unresolved D. This CDR3 spans 13 amino acids. Trimming took off 1 base at V and 3 bases at J, with 6 bases between the two ends. Germline CDR1 SNHLY, CDR2 FYNNEI.

This clone was observed once. The rearrangement links TRBV4-1 to TRBJ2-2; 8 positions match TRBD2. From germline, CDR1 is MGHRA and CDR2 YSYEKL. Unmatched junction bases numbered 4, after V lost 4 bases and J lost 0 bases. This CDR3 has 16 amino acids. The CDR3 bases are TGCGCCAGCAGCCTAGGACTAGCAGCGAACACCGGGGAGCTGTTTTTT. This codes for CASSLGLAANTGELFF.

The chain recombines TRBV2 with TRBJ2-5, with TRBD1 identical over 10 bases. V gave up 6 bases and J gave up 5 bases; unmatched junction bases: 0. The CDR3 length is 12 residues. Germline CDR1 is SNHLY and CDR2 is FYNNEI. CDR3 in amino acids: CASRDRGETQYF. The CDR3 DNA reads as TGTGCCAGCAGGGACAGGGGGGAGACCCAGTACTTC.

The chain uses TRBV7-9 and TRBJ1-2, with D possibly TRBD1 on 6 matching bases. The germline CDR1 and CDR2 sequences are SEHNR and FQNEAQ (reference sequence). The CDR3 has 15 residues. Trimming left V 3 bases short and J 0 bases short, with 11 bases between. CDR3 sequence reads: CASSFEGEANYGYTF. DNA of the CDR3: TGTGCCAGCAGCTTTGAGGGGGAAGCTAACTATGGCTACACCTTC.

V is TRBV11-2 and J is TRBJ1-1; no definite D call. There are 14 residues in the CDR3. Germline CDR1 and CDR2: SGHAT and FQNNGV. Trimming removed 0 bases from V and 0 bases from J, with 5 bases in between. In DNA, the CDR3 is TGTGCCAGCAGCTTAGATACCCTGAACACTGAAGCTTTCTTT. This sequence encodes CASSLDTLNTEAFF. The full variable domain, completed using reference TRBV11-2 and TRBJ1-1, is EAGVAQSPRYKIIEKRQSVAFWCNPISGHATLYWYQQILGQGPKLLIQFQNNGVVDDSQLPKDRFSAERLKGVDSTLKIQPAKLEDSAVYLCASSLDTLNTEAFFGQGTRLTVV.

This clone has a single count. The chain has TRBV5-6 and TRBJ1-2; no clear D gene. The CDR3 has 12 amino acids. Germline lookup yields CDR1 SGHDT and CDR2 YYEEEE. V was trimmed by 3 bases and J by 5 bases, leaving 8 bases between them. CDR3 region: CASSYQKYGYTF. CDR3 nucleotide sequence: TGTGCCAGCAGCTACCAGAAATATGGCTACACCTTC.

This chain connects TRBV6-5 to TRBJ1-1; D gene unclear. There are 11 residues in the CDR3. The germline CDR1 and CDR2 sequences are MNHEY and SVGAGI. Trimming left V 5 bases short and J 1 base short, with 2 bases between. CDR3 nucleotides: TGTGCCAGCAGTAAGAACACTGAAGCTTTCTTT. Protein: CASSKNTEAFF.

CDR3 loop: CASSEDNWETQYF. The DNA for the CDR3 is TGTGCCAGCAGCGAAGATAACTGGGAGACCCAGTACTTC. The V call is TRBV9, the J call TRBJ2-5; D is undetermined. The CDR3 is 13 residues long. CDR1 is SGDLS, CDR2 YYNGEE, per germline. V was shortened by 3 bases and J by 5 bases, with 11 bases between the two germline ends. The complete variable domain, with remaining parts taken from reference TRBV9 and TRBJ2-5, reads DSGVTQTPKHLITATGQRVTLRCSPRSGDLSVYWYQQSLDQGLQFLIQYYNGEERAKGNILERFSAQQFPDLHSELNLSSLELGDSALYFCASSEDNWETQYFGPGTRLLVL.

This chain uses TRBV30 with TRBJ1-5, with TRBD1 as a possible D gene (6 bases). Germline CDR1 and CDR2: GTSNPN and SVGIG (reference sequence). The CDR3 runs to 13 residues. Trimming removed 2 bases from V and 5 bases from J, with 10 bases in between. CDR3 sequence: CAWSLQGDQPQHF. Here the CDR3 DNA reads TGTGCCTGGAGTTTACAGGGAGATCAGCCCCAGCATTTT.

This chain connects TRBV3-1 (or the pseudogene TRBV3-2) to TRBJ1-1, with 9 bases identical to TRBD1. The CDR3 loop spans 13 amino acids. The V segment lost 5 bases and the J segment 4 bases; nucleotides outside the gene matches: 2. The germline V gene has CDR1 LGHDT and CDR2 YNNKEL (reference sequence). The chain's CDR3 is CASSKDRGTEAFF. As DNA, the CDR3 is TGTGCCAGCAGCAAGGACAGGGGCACTGAAGCTTTCTTT.

This clone has a handful of counts. The rearrangement joins TRBV3-1 (or the pseudogene TRBV3-2) to TRBJ2-7; D is unresolved. The CDR3 contains 14 residues. With 5 bases removed from V and 0 bases from J, the gap between germline ends came to 11 bases. Germline lookup yields CDR1 LGHDT and CDR2 YNNKEL (reference sequence). CDR3 sequence reads: CASSELVGSYEQYF. The CDR3 coding sequence is TGTGCCAGCAGCGAGTTGGTGGGCTCCTACGAGCAGTACTTC.

The chain's CDR3 is CASSLEWDRGNSPLHF. In DNA, the CDR3 is TGTGCCAGCAGCTTAGAATGGGACAGGGGGAATTCACCCCTCCACTTT. The V and J genes are TRBV7-8 and TRBJ1-6; 11 positions match TRBD1. This CDR3 has 16 residues. Looked up from germline, CDR1 is SGHVS and CDR2 is FQNEAQ. V was clipped by 1 base and J by 7 bases; unmatched bases: 3.

The count of this clone is one. The rearrangement links TRBV9 to TRBJ1-1; the match to TRBD1 covers 7 bases. V was clipped by 3 bases and J by 3 bases; unmatched bases: 5. The CDR3 spans 14 residues. Per germline, CDR1 SGDLS and CDR2 YYNGEE. The CDR3 DNA reads TGTGCCAGCAGCGCGACAGGGACCTACACTGAAGCTTTCTTT. Its protein product is CASSATGTYTEAFF.

The CDR3: CARSWEDRLSSYNEQFF. The CDR3 DNA sequence: TGTGCCAGAAGCTGGGAGGACAGGTTAAGCTCCTACAATGAGCAGTTCTTC. The chain has TRBV5-3 and TRBJ2-1; D possibly corresponds to TRBD1 (7 bases). TRBV5-3 is annotated as an ORF whose role is uncertain. This CDR3 is 17 amino acids long. Trimming cost V 3 bases and J 0 bases, with 16 bases left between them.